Below, one T cell receptor (beta chain) is given with its context. Its antigen is unknown. The record has no base qualities; no much larger clone is one base away. The data stem from a study of cytomegalovirus exposure and HLA in healthy donors (TCRdb year 2017). Describing the broader study: A later analysis indicated that the 130 or so validation repertoires were generated on the platform also employed for the approximately 700 repertoires of the first cohort. The study was designed to test whether signatures of past pathogen exposure could be identified by cataloging public T cell receptors. A separate validation cohort of approximately 120 different subjects was used in addition to the roughly 620-subject first cohort. The study combined high-throughput TCR immunosequencing, statistical association of individual TCRs with disease status, and machine learning to predict cytomegalovirus infection status. Summary of the overall study and its limitations: The validation cohort had no HLA typing available for a later analysis, so co-occurrence within that cohort was assessed over all 120 or so repertoires. Most TCR sequences were seen in very few donors, while some public TCRs were found in many individuals. Of the cluster scores, roughly 95% were above 0 in a later analysis, which found that TCRs clustered in the first cohort also tended to co-occur in the 120 or so validation repertoires. Three of the identified cytomegalovirus-associated TCR beta chains were confirmed in vitro to be specific for cytomegalovirus antigens. A total of around 150 TCR beta chains were listed by the study as associated with cytomegalovirus. In both the original and validation cohorts, the classifier was reported to diagnose cytomegalovirus status with high specificity and sensitivity. It was suggested by the authors that the approach could potentially be generalized to other disease states and immunological phenotypes.

The protocol used for the library was the immunoSEQ multiplex PCR assay. The study's own analysis went as follows. A statistical classification framework was built for diagnosing cytomegalovirus status from the catalog of TCR beta chain sequences. TCRdb carries this immuneACCESS record with in-frame sequences only. Its versions omit some clonotypes, under half of them owing to an unresolved V gene in the studies checked, with the rest unexplained. V and J calls and clone size are those listed in that table; D and trimming were worked out from the DNA. In this sample the table shows a few hundred thousand clones, 85% to 90% of which occur a single time. The ten largest account for about 2.9% of the sample. The donors were included in the validation cohort of 90 to 150 subjects, a group kept apart from the 666-subject first cohort. CDR1 and CDR2 are read off the germline V gene as MDHEN and SYDVKM. V has 7 bases trimmed and J has 5 bases trimmed; junction bases matching no gene number 4. Inclusive of the bounding cysteine and phenylalanine, the CDR3 is 13 residues long. This entry keeps only the CDR3 DNA: 39 bases, framed from base 1.

Rearrangement joined TRBV28 to TRBJ1-4; TRBD1 fits 7 bases in the junction. Sequences were obtained from PBMCs. The receptor was isolated from a woman under 30 in good health and CMV-seronegative. CDR3 sequence: CASNPGQNEKLFF. The sequence in DNA is TGTGCCAGCAATCCGGGACAGAATGAAAAACTGTTTTTT.